This T cell receptor beta chain comes out of a study of cytomegalovirus exposure and HLA in healthy donors. The CDR3 contains 14 residues. The germline V gene encodes CDR1 SEHNR and CDR2 FQNEAQ (reference sequence). Trimming shortened V by 4 bases and J by 1 base, and 8 bases separated the two germline ends. The PCR used 60 Vbeta and 13 Jbeta primers. This table comes from immunoSEQ multiplex PCR, and its TCRdb copy is limited to in-frame clones, with some not included. In the table there are 150,000 to 200,000 clones, less than 85% of which are singletons. Remarks on this clone: What it recognizes is unknown. Different DNA sequences within this sample yield the same CDR3.

Study outcomes and limitations: Reported performance of the classifier showed diagnosis of cytomegalovirus status with high specificity and sensitivity. Cytomegalovirus-associated status was assigned to 150 or so TCR beta chains. Within the data, a cluster of highly shared sequence variants was likely a sequencing artifact. Presence/absence analyses rested on an assumption that sequencing depth was roughly uniform across donors.

The V gene is TRBV7-9, the J gene TRBJ2-1; D is perhaps TRBD1 (6 bases). Sequenced sample: PBMCs. The sequence came from a boy aged 2 to 9 in good health and CMV-seronegative. CDR3 sequence (DNA): TGTGCCAGCAGCTCCGGGACATCCTACAATGAGCAGTTCTTC. Encoded protein: CASSSGTSYNEQFF.